The sequence of this T cell receptor beta chain was determined in a study of Ad26.COV2.S vaccination and SARS-CoV-2 variants. Concerning this clone: Its antigen is not identified.

Assay: immunoSEQ multiplex PCR; the TCRdb copy retains only in-frame clones and omits some. The table shows 200,000 to 250,000 clones, with approximately 88% occurring only once. Treatment indicated: over 15 received Ad26.COV2.S at low or high dose, single or two shots; several received placebo; per-sample allocation not given. Specimen acquisition occurred on day 63 following the initial vaccine or placebo injection. Participants' vaccine, an Ad26 vector, delivered Wuhan-strain SARS-CoV-2 spike. Study outcomes and limitations: People who got the vaccine or the placebo had similar non-spike TCR breadth. In vaccinated individuals, spike-specific CD8+ and CD4+ T cell responses reportedly displayed substantial breadth.

This sample comprised peripheral blood, obtained in a trial of Ad26.COV2.S vaccine versus placebo. The source of this sequence is a person between 18 and 59 years old who received the Ad26.COV2.S COVID-19 vaccine or a placebo.

In DNA form, the CDR3 reads TGTGCCAGCAGTCCACAGGGAAACAATGAGCAGTTCTTC. Encoded protein: CASSPQGNNEQFF. This rearrangement joins TRBV6-4 to TRBJ2-1, with a weak D call TRBD1 (6 bases). The germline gives CDR1 MRHNA, CDR2 SNTAGT. The length of the CDR3 is 13 residues. Trimming took 5 bases from V and 5 from J, leaving 10 bases between them.